This T cell receptor beta chain was captured in a study of blood T cell repertoires in COVID-19. For the study at large: Collection of acute and convalescent COVID-19 samples took place in the United States, Italy and Spain. T cells, B-cell-depleted T cells, or PBMCs supplied cDNA or gDNA.

Seattle participants joined during active infection and were tracked over time. Per the study methods: Scientists estimated how many nucleated cells there were by amplifying reference gene primers. Sequenced by immunoSEQ multiplex PCR; TCRdb stores in-frame clones only, minus some. V and J calls and clone size follow that table, whereas D and trimming were derived from the DNA. The profile covers under 250,000 clones, with roughly 85% appearing a single time and 5.1% taken by the ten largest. CDR3 length equals 15 residues. Germline CDR1 is SEHNR and CDR2 is FQNEAQ (reference sequence). V was clipped by 5 bases and J by 5 bases, with 19 bases between them. This clone was counted a single time.

The V call is TRBV7-9, the J call TRBJ2-7; a possible D gene is TRBD2 (5 bases). Sequencing used peripheral blood. This receptor was taken from a man aged 50 to 60 with COVID-19, enrolled during active disease. Here the CDR3 DNA reads TGTGCCAGCAGCCTAACCTCAGAGGGCTACCACGAGCAGTACTTC. It translates to CASSLTSEGYHEQYF.